These 9 T cell receptor beta chains came from one sample sequenced in a study of somatic mutations in cytotoxic T cells in rheumatoid arthritis. Sequencing used immunoSEQ multiplex PCR; TCRdb keeps in-frame clones, though not all of them. This table holds over 20,000 clones, about four fifths found once. The source material was CD8+ T cells sorted from blood. The receptors were sampled from a man between 45 and 60 years old in good health.

The chain joins TRBV5-6 to TRBJ2-7; D is perhaps TRBD2 (5 bases). Per the germline V gene, CDR1 is SGHDT and CDR2 is YYEEEE. The CDR3 covers 13 residues. V was clipped by 2 bases and J by 1 base, with 7 bases between them. The CDR3 DNA follows: TGTGCCAGCAGCTTTGGGAGATCCTACGAGCAGTACTTC. Protein: CASSFGRSYEQYF.

The table lists this clone with a count of one. The chain joins TRBV19 to TRBJ1-3, with D hard to call. CDR3 size: 15 residues. The germline V gene encodes CDR1 LNHDA and CDR2 SQIVND (reference sequence). The V and J ends lost 10 bases and 0 bases respectively, with 16 bases between them. This CDR3 is CATLNTKVSGNTIYF. CDR3 nucleotides: TGTGCCACCCTTAACACCAAAGTCTCTGGAAACACCATATATTTT.

This clone was counted between two and nine times. The rearrangement joins TRBV5-6 to TRBJ2-7, with D unresolved. V was clipped by 0 bases and J by 2 bases, with 9 bases between them. Germline V lookup: CDR1 SGHDT, CDR2 YYEEEE. The CDR3 length is 14 residues. The CDR3 DNA follows: TGTGCCAGCAGCTTGGGAGGACCTACCTACGAGCAGTACTTC. Protein sequence: CASSLGGPTYEQYF.

The chain links TRBV30 to TRBJ1-2, with a tentative D call TRBD1 (5 bases). V lost 4 bases to trimming and J lost 6 bases, with 24 bases between them. CDR3 length: 16 amino acids. Looked up from germline, CDR1 is GTSNPN and CDR2 is SVGIG (reference sequence). The CDR3 loop reads CAWKNSRDLAGDGYTF. For the CDR3, the DNA is TGTGCCTGGAAGAACTCCCGGGACCTCGCCGGGGATGGCTACACCTTC. Combining the CDR3 with reference TRBV30 and TRBJ1-2 gives the whole variable domain SQTIHQWPATLVQPVGSPLSLECTVEGTSNPNLYWYRQAAGRGLQLLFYSVGIGQISSEVPQNLSASRPQDRQFILSSKKLLLSDSGFYLCAWKNSRDLAGDGYTFGSGTRLTVV.

The rearrangement uses TRBV7-7 and TRBJ2-3; D could derive from TRBD1 or TRBD2 (5 bases each). Trimming pared 1 base from V and 2 bases from J, leaving 7 bases between. CDR1 and CDR2 from the germline V gene are SSHAT and FNYEAQ (reference sequence). The CDR3 spans 14 residues. The CDR3 region is CASSLGGNTDTQYF. In nucleotides, the CDR3 is TGTGCCAGCAGCTTAGGGGGGAACACAGATACGCAGTATTTT.

The CDR3 region is CASSLGPGGAKNIQYF. Here the CDR3 DNA reads TGTGCCAGCAGCTTAGGGCCGGGAGGGGCCAAAAACATTCAGTACTTC. The chain employs TRBV7-9 and TRBJ2-4, with 8 bases aligning to TRBD2. The CDR3 extends over 16 amino acids. V shed 1 base and J 1 base; nucleotides not matched to a gene: 3. CDR1 is SEHNR and CDR2 is FQNEAQ in the germline V gene (reference sequence).

The chain carries TRBV29-1 and TRBJ2-1, with D unclear. V was shortened by 0 bases and J by 0 bases, with 15 bases between the two germline ends. The germline gives CDR1 SQVTM, CDR2 ANQGSEA. This CDR3 is built from 17 residues. CDR3 protein: CSVEDLRVSSSYNEQFF. DNA of the CDR3: TGCAGCGTTGAAGATCTTCGGGTCAGCAGCTCCTACAATGAGCAGTTCTTC.

V is TRBV6-1 and J is TRBJ2-3, with D perhaps matching TRBD2 (5 bases). This CDR3 region has 12 residues. The germline V gene encodes CDR1 MNHNS and CDR2 SASEGT. Trimming shortened V by 6 bases and J by 4 bases, and 8 bases separated the two germline ends. The CDR3, as DNA: TGTGCCAGCAGAAGAGCGGCAGATACGCAGTATTTT. It translates to CASRRAADTQYF.

This clone was picked up a small number of times. The J gene is TRBJ1-2, the V gene TRBV9, with TRBD1 identical over 10 bases. V trimming: 4 bases; J trimming: 5 bases; junction bases outside the gene matches: 5. The CDR3 contains 14 residues. Germline V gene data show CDR1 as SGDLS and CDR2 as YYNGEE. CDR3 bases: TGTGCCAGCAGCTTGGGGACAGGGGCTTATGGCTACACCTTC. Residues: CASSLGTGAYGYTF.